A selection of T cell receptor beta chains follows, all from one sample in a study of chemoradiotherapy in HPV16-positive cancers. TCRdb's copy holds only in-frame clones and misses some; the assay was immunoSEQ multiplex PCR. The data contain nearly 35,000 clones, approximately 90% of them seen just once; the ten biggest clones take up 3.5% to 4%. The material sequenced was blood, taken from a patient who underwent chemoradiotherapy. These TCRs come from a human donor with HPV-associated anogenital cancer. CDR3s include the opening cysteine and the closing phenylalanine or tryptophan. Each record gives: J gene, D gene, CDR3 length, V gene, clone size, CDR3 protein, CDR3 DNA. D genes are given only for firm matches. Size is omitted from some rows. Given values are once, few, many or a class for expanded clones.

J gene: TRBJ2-3; D gene: TRBD2; CDR3 length: 16; V gene: TRBV5-1; clone size: NA; CDR3 protein: CASSLGERGGADTQYF; CDR3 DNA: TGCGCCAGCAGCTTGGGAGAGCGGGGGGGCGCAGATACGCAGTATTTT
J gene: TRBJ2-5; D gene: TRBD2; CDR3 length: 17; V gene: TRBV6-4; clone size: NA; CDR3 protein: CASSRLRWRGGQETQYF; CDR3 DNA: TGTGCCAGCAGTCGCCTTAGGTGGCGGGGGGGTCAAGAGACCCAGTACTTC
J gene: TRBJ1-5; D gene: NA; CDR3 length: 15; V gene: TRBV27; clone size: NA; CDR3 protein: CASSRMGSGLQPQHF; CDR3 DNA: TGTGCCAGCAGCCGGATGGGATCTGGGTTGCAGCCCCAGCATTTT
J gene: TRBJ2-7; D gene: NA; CDR3 length: 14; V gene: TRBV27; clone size: NA; CDR3 protein: CASSPRPDTYEQYF; CDR3 DNA: TGTGCCAGCAGCCCCCGACCCGACACCTACGAGCAGTACTTC
J gene: TRBJ2-2; D gene: NA; CDR3 length: 16; V gene: TRBV15; clone size: NA; CDR3 protein: CATSRDGSANTGELFF; CDR3 DNA: TGTGCCACCAGCAGAGACGGCAGCGCGAACACCGGGGAGCTGTTTTTT
J gene: TRBJ1-2; D gene: TRBD1; CDR3 length: 14; V gene: TRBV5-1; clone size: NA; CDR3 protein: CASRPGGPNYGYTF; CDR3 DNA: TGCGCCAGCAGGCCAGGGGGCCCTAACTATGGCTACACCTTC
J gene: TRBJ1-2; D gene: NA; CDR3 length: 15; V gene: TRBV19; clone size: NA; CDR3 protein: CASSIGGGTYYGYTF; CDR3 DNA: TGTGCCAGTAGTATAGGCGGAGGAACCTACTATGGCTACACCTTC
J gene: TRBJ1-2; D gene: NA; CDR3 length: 17; V gene: TRBV7-9; clone size: NA; CDR3 protein: CASSLYGHQKQSYGYTF; CDR3 DNA: TGTGCCAGCAGCTTATATGGACACCAAAAACAGAGCTATGGCTACACCTTC
J gene: TRBJ1-3; D gene: NA; CDR3 length: 17; V gene: TRBV25-1; clone size: once; CDR3 protein: CASSPPTEANSGNTIYF; CDR3 DNA: TGTGCCAGCAGTCCCCCCACGGAAGCTAACTCTGGAAACACCATATATTTT
J gene: TRBJ1-1; D gene: NA; CDR3 length: 13; V gene: TRBV6-1; clone size: NA; CDR3 protein: CASSEWGGRGAFF; CDR3 DNA: TGTGCCAGCAGTGAATGGGGGGGACGTGGAGCTTTCTTT
J gene: TRBJ2-3; D gene: NA; CDR3 length: 18; V gene: TRBV30; clone size: NA; CDR3 protein: CAWSVHRRRGPGTDTQYF; CDR3 DNA: TGTGCCTGGAGTGTACACCGCCGGCGGGGACCTGGCACAGATACGCAGTATTTT
J gene: TRBJ1-6; D gene: TRBD1; CDR3 length: 17; V gene: TRBV5-6; clone size: NA; CDR3 protein: CASSFNFGTASNSPLHF; CDR3 DNA: TGTGCCAGCAGCTTCAACTTCGGGACAGCCTCAAATTCACCCCTCCACTTT
J gene: TRBJ1-2; D gene: TRBD1; CDR3 length: 15; V gene: TRBV19; clone size: NA; CDR3 protein: CASRKQGQGAYGYTF; CDR3 DNA: TGTGCCAGTAGGAAACAGGGACAGGGGGCTTATGGCTACACCTTC
J gene: TRBJ1-2; D gene: TRBD1; CDR3 length: 14; V gene: TRBV19; clone size: few; CDR3 protein: CASRWDRINYGYTF; CDR3 DNA: TGTGCCAGTAGATGGGACAGGATAAACTATGGCTACACCTTC
J gene: TRBJ1-6; D gene: NA; CDR3 length: 18; V gene: TRBV7-2; clone size: NA; CDR3 protein: CASSSSGTRSSYNSPLHF; CDR3 DNA: TGTGCCAGCAGCAGCAGCGGGACCAGAAGCTCCTATAATTCACCCCTCCACTTT
J gene: TRBJ1-4; D gene: NA; CDR3 length: 14; V gene: TRBV12-5; clone size: NA; CDR3 protein: CASGPGQRKEKLFF; CDR3 DNA: TGTGCTAGTGGTCCCGGACAGAGGAAAGAAAAACTGTTTTTT
J gene: TRBJ1-1; D gene: NA; CDR3 length: 15; V gene: TRBV6-5; clone size: once; CDR3 protein: CASSYYGNMNTEAFF; CDR3 DNA: TGTGCCAGCAGTTATTACGGGAACATGAACACTGAAGCTTTCTTT
J gene: TRBJ1-1; D gene: TRBD1; CDR3 length: 13; V gene: TRBV25-1; clone size: NA; CDR3 protein: CASSQGANTEAFF; CDR3 DNA: TGTGCCAGCTCGCAGGGGGCAAACACTGAAGCTTTCTTT
J gene: TRBJ1-5; D gene: NA; CDR3 length: 12; V gene: TRBV6-5; clone size: NA; CDR3 protein: CASSSPNQPQHF; CDR3 DNA: TGTGCCAGCAGTAGCCCCAATCAGCCCCAGCATTTT
J gene: TRBJ2-3; D gene: TRBD2; CDR3 length: 15; V gene: TRBV19; clone size: NA; CDR3 protein: CATGLAGTGGDTQYF; CDR3 DNA: TGTGCCACGGGACTAGCGGGGACCGGTGGAGATACGCAGTATTTT
J gene: TRBJ2-1; D gene: TRBD1; CDR3 length: 16; V gene: TRBV6-1; clone size: NA; CDR3 protein: CASSEGLGTAYNEQFF; CDR3 DNA: TGTGCCAGCAGTGAAGGTCTGGGGACAGCCTACAATGAGCAGTTCTTC
J gene: TRBJ2-7; D gene: NA; CDR3 length: 13; V gene: TRBV2; clone size: NA; CDR3 protein: CASRLGRAGEQYF; CDR3 DNA: TGTGCCAGCAGGTTAGGACGGGCGGGAGAGCAGTACTTC
J gene: TRBJ2-3; D gene: NA; CDR3 length: 15; V gene: TRBV6-5; clone size: NA; CDR3 protein: CASSYSGGSTDTQYF; CDR3 DNA: TGTGCCAGCAGTTACTCTGGCGGGAGCACAGATACGCAGTATTTT
J gene: TRBJ2-2; D gene: TRBD1; CDR3 length: 16; V gene: TRBV7-3; clone size: NA; CDR3 protein: CASSSYRGRWPGELFF; CDR3 DNA: TGTGCCAGCAGCTCTTACAGGGGCCGCTGGCCCGGGGAGCTGTTTTTT
J gene: TRBJ1-1; D gene: NA; CDR3 length: 12; V gene: TRBV5-1; clone size: NA; CDR3 protein: CASSLGRTEAFF; CDR3 DNA: TGCGCCAGCAGCTTAGGGCGCACTGAAGCTTTCTTT
J gene: TRBJ2-7; D gene: TRBD2; CDR3 length: 15; V gene: TRBV4-2; clone size: NA; CDR3 protein: CASSQSPSGGYEQYF; CDR3 DNA: TGTGCCAGCAGCCAATCTCCTAGCGGGGGTTACGAGCAGTACTTC
J gene: TRBJ2-6; D gene: TRBD1; CDR3 length: 19; V gene: TRBV11-2; clone size: once; CDR3 protein: CASSLYSGTGRPGANVLTF; CDR3 DNA: TGTGCCAGCAGCTTATACTCCGGGACAGGACGTCCTGGGGCCAACGTCCTGACTTTC
J gene: TRBJ1-1; D gene: NA; CDR3 length: 13; V gene: TRBV5-1; clone size: NA; CDR3 protein: CASGLDGNTEAFF; CDR3 DNA: TGCGCCAGCGGTTTGGACGGAAACACTGAAGCTTTCTTT
J gene: TRBJ1-2; D gene: NA; CDR3 length: 14; V gene: TRBV19; clone size: NA; CDR3 protein: CASSIAGNLYGYTF; CDR3 DNA: TGTGCCAGTAGTATAGCCGGGAACCTCTATGGCTACACCTTC
J gene: TRBJ2-1; D gene: NA; CDR3 length: 15; V gene: TRBV7-9; clone size: NA; CDR3 protein: CASSPLLGPNNEQFF; CDR3 DNA: TGTGCCAGCAGCCCCCTGCTGGGGCCGAACAATGAGCAGTTCTTC
J gene: TRBJ1-1; D gene: NA; CDR3 length: 14; V gene: TRBV2; clone size: NA; CDR3 protein: CASSEGAGYTEAFF; CDR3 DNA: TGTGCCAGCAGTGAAGGGGCAGGCTACACTGAAGCTTTCTTT
J gene: TRBJ2-1; D gene: NA; CDR3 length: 12; V gene: TRBV7-6; clone size: NA; CDR3 protein: CASSPSGGEQFF; CDR3 DNA: TGTGCCAGCAGCCCCAGTGGGGGTGAGCAGTTCTTC
J gene: TRBJ2-4; D gene: NA; CDR3 length: 15; V gene: TRBV2; clone size: once; CDR3 protein: CASLDPGEAKNIQYF; CDR3 DNA: TGTGCCAGCCTTGACCCGGGGGAGGCCAAAAACATTCAGTACTTC
J gene: TRBJ2-1; D gene: TRBD2; CDR3 length: 15; V gene: TRBV11-2; clone size: once; CDR3 protein: CASRPGLASYNEQFF; CDR3 DNA: TGTGCCAGCAGACCGGGACTAGCGTCCTACAATGAGCAGTTCTTC
J gene: TRBJ1-5; D gene: NA; CDR3 length: 16; V gene: TRBV14; clone size: NA; CDR3 protein: CASSHVRERSNQPQHF; CDR3 DNA: TGTGCCAGCAGCCACGTTCGGGAAAGGAGCAATCAGCCCCAGCATTTT
J gene: TRBJ2-3; D gene: NA; CDR3 length: 15; V gene: TRBV5-1; clone size: once; CDR3 protein: CASSVGRINTDTQYF; CDR3 DNA: TGCGCCAGCAGCGTGGGACGGATTAACACAGATACGCAGTATTTT
J gene: TRBJ2-5; D gene: NA; CDR3 length: 16; V gene: TRBV5-1; clone size: NA; CDR3 protein: CASSLSGPPIKETQYF; CDR3 DNA: TGCGCCAGCAGCTTGTCCGGACCCCCCATAAAGGAGACCCAGTACTTC